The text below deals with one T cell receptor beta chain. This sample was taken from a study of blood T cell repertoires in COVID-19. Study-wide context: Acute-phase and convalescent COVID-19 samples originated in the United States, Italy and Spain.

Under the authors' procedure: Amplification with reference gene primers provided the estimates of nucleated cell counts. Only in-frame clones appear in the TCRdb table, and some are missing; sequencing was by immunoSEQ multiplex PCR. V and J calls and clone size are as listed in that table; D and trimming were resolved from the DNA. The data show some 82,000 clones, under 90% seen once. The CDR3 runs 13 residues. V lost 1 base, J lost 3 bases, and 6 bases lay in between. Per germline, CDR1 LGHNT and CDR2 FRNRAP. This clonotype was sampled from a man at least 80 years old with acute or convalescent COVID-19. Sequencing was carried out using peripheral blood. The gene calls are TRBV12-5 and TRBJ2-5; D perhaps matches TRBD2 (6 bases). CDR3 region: CASGLGGEETQYF. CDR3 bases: TGTGCTAGTGGTTTGGGGGGGGAAGAGACCCAGTACTTC.